The sequence of this T cell receptor (beta chain) was determined in a study of human T cells and chemical hapten exposure. General observations from the study: Higher patch test scores went with higher counts of PT1 expanded TCRs. With DPC sensitization, TCRs exceeding 1 in 1000 frequency showed no change. Expanded TCRs formed significantly more large CDR3 similarity clusters than controls.

Time point given: patch test 3, about 24 weeks after DPC sensitization. Sample treatment: therapeutic diphenylcyclopropenone sensitization with weekly scalp DPC. Donation of samples came from alopecia patients who were 18 to 70 years old and suitable for DPC. Only a few counts were recorded for this clonotype. The antigen is undetermined. TCRdb redid the calling of the RACE reads with MiXCR, one entry per CDR3 protein. The sample holds roughly 100,000 distinct CDR3 sequences, 34% seen once. Sequences were derived from whole blood, sampled in connection with sensitization to the hapten diphenylcyclopropenone (DPC). The receptor's source is a man aged 35-49 years with alopecia areata. Some clones in this sample may be carry-over from other donors' samples.

The CDR3: CARGPGTDRPHSNQPQHF. In DNA form, the CDR3 reads TGTGCCAGGGGGCCCGGGACAGACAGACCCCATAGCAATCAGCCCCAGCATTTT. The rearrangement links TRBV21-1 to TRBJ1-5; the table's D call, TRBD1, has no DNA check behind it. TRBV21-1 counts as a pseudogene. CDR3 size: 18 residues.